This T cell receptor (beta chain) was captured in a study of CD8 T cells in ankylosing spondylitis. Quantitative 5'-RACE with molecular barcodes produced the TCR beta libraries. MiXCR was run by TCRdb on the 5' RACE reads, yielding one entry per CDR3 protein. The data hold about 340,000 distinct CDR3 sequences, with roughly 15% observed a single time. Per the germline V gene, CDR1 is DFQATT and CDR2 is SNEGSKA (reference sequence). Losses at the gene ends were 6 bases for V and 3 bases for J; bases not matched to a gene: 10. There are 15 residues in the CDR3. General study points: Earlier studies detected some motif variants in reactive arthritis synovial fluid and blood. Reportedly, disease-linked clones are significantly enriched in ankylosing spondylitis patients' matched synovial fluid.

There are a few counts of this clonotype. Its target is not known. The V gene is TRBV20-1, the J gene TRBJ2-3; 9 bases are a match to TRBD2. This TCR was recovered from a male donor with ankylosing spondylitis or in good health (not recorded which). Sequencing was performed on blood, either unsorted or a sorted T cell fraction (not recorded which). The CDR3 protein is CSALTPLAGTDTQYF. In nucleotides, the CDR3 is TGCAGTGCCCTTACTCCCCTAGCGGGAACAGATACGCAGTATTTT.